These T cell receptor beta chains were read from a single sample in a study of cytomegalovirus exposure and HLA in healthy donors. Assay: immunoSEQ multiplex PCR; the TCRdb copy retains only in-frame clones and omits some. The table includes over 100,000 clones, nearly 65% detected once. The sequenced sample consisted of PBMCs. The origin of the receptors is a human donor in good health. Both conserved end residues are part of each CDR3. The order of the fields is V gene, J gene, clone size, CDR3 protein. Clone sizes are given selectively: once, few, many, or a class where the clone is expanded.

TRBV9	TRBJ1-4	few	CASSVSPTNEKLFF
TRBV27	TRBJ1-5	NA	CASSLRGRVGGSSNQPQHF
TRBV19	TRBJ1-5	NA	CASTAGTGLFQPQHF
TRBV28	TRBJ1-5	NA	CATQVDRGASNQPQHF
TRBV19	TRBJ1-5	NA	CASSIETAGIRPQHF
TRBV28	TRBJ2-7	few	CASSPVGYRLLYEQYF
TRBV27	TRBJ2-1	NA	CASSFYDSYNEQFF
TRBV2	TRBJ1-4	NA	CATKAGSNEKLFF
TRBV30	TRBJ2-1	few	CAWSGLAGVYEQFF
TRBV6-1	TRBJ2-1	few	CASSGGTYYNEQFF
TRBV6-4	TRBJ2-5	NA	CASSDPDRGKQETQYF
TRBV10-3	TRBJ2-1	NA	CAISESVENEQFF
TRBV7-9	TRBJ2-7	NA	CASSPPSSGYAYEQYF
TRBV7-9	TRBJ1-2	NA	CASSTTGVNYGYTF
TRBV19	TRBJ1-3	NA	CASSILGQTSGNTIYF
TRBV5-4	TRBJ1-1	NA	CASSPGTGGDLEAFF
TRBV2	TRBJ1-1	NA	CASTRSETEAFF
TRBV19	TRBJ1-1	NA	CASSKGSPMNTEAFF
TRBV15	TRBJ2-7	NA	CATSRAALTGGLGEQYF
TRBV28	TRBJ2-3	NA	CASRRGQGSTDTQYF
TRBV27	TRBJ2-1	NA	CASSWGLAVYNEQFF
TRBV4-1	TRBJ2-1	NA	CASSQNSLEQFF
TRBV5-1	TRBJ2-5	NA	CASSLQGEETQYF
TRBV30	TRBJ2-1	NA	CAWTSGRPYNEQFF
TRBV5-8	TRBJ2-4	NA	CASSFPGEGNIQYF
TRBV6-6	TRBJ2-7	NA	CASGGRDDSYEQYF
TRBV5-1	TRBJ1-6	NA	CASSRWADRVNSPLHF
TRBV6-6	TRBJ1-5	NA	CASSSRGLGNQPQHF
TRBV5-1	TRBJ2-7	few	CASSLAGAGPPYEQYF
TRBV15	TRBJ2-5	few	CATSLPGQETQYF
TRBV6-1	TRBJ2-1	NA	CASNPSILYNEQFF
TRBV28	TRBJ2-7	NA	CASSYPGHYEQYF
TRBV7-2	TRBJ2-7	NA	CASSLVSEQYF
TRBV7-7	TRBJ2-5	NA	CASSHPDSPRVQYF
TRBV18	TRBJ2-5	NA	CASSGGTGLETQYF
TRBV18	TRBJ2-7	NA	CASSPGANYEQYF
TRBV25-1	TRBJ2-5	NA	CASSESGGFHQETQYF
TRBV2	TRBJ2-3	NA	CASTGDRTASTDTQYF
TRBV2	TRBJ1-4	NA	CASSDYGLPGEKLFF
TRBV5-1	TRBJ2-7	few	CASRRTRGTTYEQYF
TRBV6-4	TRBJ1-4	NA	CASSDFLGAADEKLFF
TRBV27	TRBJ1-2	few	CASSMRQGAGYTF
TRBV7-3	TRBJ2-2	NA	CASSSDSLPGELFF
TRBV6-5	TRBJ1-2	NA	CASSSQGGGGYGYTF
TRBV6-6	TRBJ2-7	NA	CASIDLVDRGTYEQYF
TRBV10-1	TRBJ2-7	NA	CASSEGQGTYEQYF
TRBV5-6	TRBJ1-5	NA	CASSLAGQGRQPQHF
TRBV5-1	TRBJ1-3	NA	CASSLGTSAGNTIYF
TRBV7-8	TRBJ2-7	NA	CASSLIREATMEQYF
TRBV27	TRBJ2-3	NA	CASSLSRPEDTQYF